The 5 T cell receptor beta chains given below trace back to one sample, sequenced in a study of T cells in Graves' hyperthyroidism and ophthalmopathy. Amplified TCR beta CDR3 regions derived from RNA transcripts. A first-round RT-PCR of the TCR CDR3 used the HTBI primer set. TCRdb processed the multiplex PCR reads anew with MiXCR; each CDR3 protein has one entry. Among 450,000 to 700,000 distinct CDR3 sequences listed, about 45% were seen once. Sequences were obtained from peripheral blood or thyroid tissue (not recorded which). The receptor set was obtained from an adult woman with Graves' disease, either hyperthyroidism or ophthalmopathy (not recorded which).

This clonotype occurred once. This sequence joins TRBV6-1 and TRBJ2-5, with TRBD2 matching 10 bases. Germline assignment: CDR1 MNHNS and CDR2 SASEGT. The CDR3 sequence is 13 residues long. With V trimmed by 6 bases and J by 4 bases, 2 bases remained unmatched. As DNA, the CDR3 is TGTGCCAGCAGACTAGCGGGACCAGAGACCCAGTACTTC. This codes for CASRLAGPETQYF.

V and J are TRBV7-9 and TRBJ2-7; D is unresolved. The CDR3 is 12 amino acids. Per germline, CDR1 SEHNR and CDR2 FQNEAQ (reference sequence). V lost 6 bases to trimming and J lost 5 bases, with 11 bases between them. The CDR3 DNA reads TGTGCCAGCAGACTACAAGAGAACGAGCAGTACTTC. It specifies CASRLQENEQYF.

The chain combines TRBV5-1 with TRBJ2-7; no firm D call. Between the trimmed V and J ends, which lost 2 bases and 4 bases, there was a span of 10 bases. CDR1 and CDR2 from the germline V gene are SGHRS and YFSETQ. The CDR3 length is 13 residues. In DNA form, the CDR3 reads TGCGCCAGCAGCTTTAGGGTGGGGTACGAGCAGTACTTC. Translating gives CASSFRVGYEQYF.

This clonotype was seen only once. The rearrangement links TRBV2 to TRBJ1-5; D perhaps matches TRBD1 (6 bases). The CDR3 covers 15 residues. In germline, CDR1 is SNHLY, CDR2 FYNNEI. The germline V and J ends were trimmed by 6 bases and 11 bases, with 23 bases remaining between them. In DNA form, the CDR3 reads TGTGCCAGCAGGACCCAGGGGTGGATGATTGAGACCCAGCATTTT. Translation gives CASRTQGWMIETQHF.

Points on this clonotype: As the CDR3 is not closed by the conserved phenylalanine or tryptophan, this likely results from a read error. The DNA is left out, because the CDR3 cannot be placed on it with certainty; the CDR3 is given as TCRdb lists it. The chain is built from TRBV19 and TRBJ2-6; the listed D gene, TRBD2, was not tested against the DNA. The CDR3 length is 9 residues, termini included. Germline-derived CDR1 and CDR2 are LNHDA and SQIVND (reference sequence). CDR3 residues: CASSIGTGG.